Listed here is a single TCR beta chain. TCRdb's table, derived via immunoSEQ multiplex PCR, lists solely in-frame clones and lacks some. The sample carries about 440,000 clones, roughly 87% recorded once. These data are taken from a study of Ad26.COV2.S vaccination and SARS-CoV-2 variants. The V segment lost 6 bases and the J segment 8 bases; nucleotides outside the gene matches: 8. Germline CDR1 is LNHDA and CDR2 is SQIVND (reference sequence). CDR3 length: 15 residues. Treatment reported: roughly 18 received Ad26.COV2.S at low or high dose, single or two shots; 5 received placebo; per-sample allocation not given. Specimen acquisition occurred on day 63 following the initial vaccine or placebo injection.

The sample here was peripheral blood, taken in a trial of Ad26.COV2.S vaccine versus placebo. This sequence originates from a person between 18 and 59 years old who received the Ad26.COV2.S COVID-19 vaccine or a placebo. This chain uses TRBV19 with TRBJ1-6, with TRBD1 matching over 9 bases. The CDR3 nucleotides are TGTGCCAGTAGGAGGACAGGGGAAACTGATTCACCCCTCCACTTT. Amino acid sequence: CASRRTGETDSPLHF.